This paragraph reports one TCR beta chain. What it binds is not known. The method was immunoSEQ multiplex PCR; TCRdb's version includes in-frame clones alone and lacks a portion of them. The sample has approximately 180,000 clones, 88% seen once. This sample stems from a study of T cell responses to AZD1222 COVID-19 vaccine. Broader study findings: Baseline seropositives among AZD1222 recipients totaled only 5 to 7. Regions left unmutated in variants are reportedly the target of nearly half of spike-specific TCRs.

The CDR3 loop spans 14 amino acids. Germline CDR1 is SGHAT and CDR2 is FQNNGV. V was clipped by 5 bases and J by 9 bases, with 18 bases between them. The rearrangement joins TRBV11-2 to TRBJ2-3; D gene unclear. Material: peripheral blood, obtained 28 days after the second AZD1222 dose. This sequence originates from an adult who received the AZD1222 COVID-19 vaccine. The CDR3 DNA reads TGTGCCAGCAGCGCCGACTCGATCGGACGAACGCAGTATTTT. Its protein product is CASSADSIGRTQYF.